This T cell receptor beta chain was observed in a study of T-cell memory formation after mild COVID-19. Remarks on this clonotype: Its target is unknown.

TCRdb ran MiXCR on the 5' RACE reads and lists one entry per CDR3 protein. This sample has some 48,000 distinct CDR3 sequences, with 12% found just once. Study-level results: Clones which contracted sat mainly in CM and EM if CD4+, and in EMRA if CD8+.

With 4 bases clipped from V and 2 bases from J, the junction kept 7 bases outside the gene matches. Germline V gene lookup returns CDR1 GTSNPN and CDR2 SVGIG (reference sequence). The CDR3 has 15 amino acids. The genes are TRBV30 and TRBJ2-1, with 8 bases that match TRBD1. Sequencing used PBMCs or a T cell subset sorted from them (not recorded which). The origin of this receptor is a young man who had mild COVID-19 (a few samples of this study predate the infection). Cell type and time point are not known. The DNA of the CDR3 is TGTGCCTGGAACACCTGGACAGGGACCTACAATGAGCAGTTCTTC. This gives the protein CAWNTWTGTYNEQFF.